A selection of T cell receptor beta chains follows, all from one sample in a study of cytomegalovirus exposure and HLA in healthy donors. Repertoires were generated with immunoSEQ multiplex PCR, while TCRdb's copy carries only in-frame clones and drops some. The sample includes 160,000 or so clones, approximately 79% of them seen just once. Sequencing was performed on PBMCs. Source of these receptors: a man aged 35-49 years in good health and CMV-seropositive. Both conserved end residues are part of each CDR3. The order of the fields is clone size, D gene, V gene, J gene, CDR3 DNA, CDR3 protein. D genes are given only for firm matches. Only part of the rows carry a size: once, few, many, or a class if the clone is expanded.

clone size: -; D gene: -; V gene: TRBV10-3; J gene: TRBJ2-3; CDR3 DNA: TGTGCCATCAGTGAGTCTCGGGCAGATACGCAGTATTTT; CDR3 protein: CAISESRADTQYF
clone size: -; D gene: TRBD1; V gene: TRBV7-9; J gene: TRBJ2-7; CDR3 DNA: TGTGCCAGCAGCCGGGGGACAGGGACCTACGAGCAGTACTTC; CDR3 protein: CASSRGTGTYEQYF
clone size: few; D gene: TRBD1; V gene: TRBV6-6; J gene: TRBJ1-5; CDR3 DNA: TGTGCCAGCAGCGACGGGACAGGGGTGGGGCAGCCCCAGCATTTT; CDR3 protein: CASSDGTGVGQPQHF
clone size: -; D gene: -; V gene: TRBV5-1; J gene: TRBJ1-1; CDR3 DNA: TGCGCCAGCAGCTTAGGGACGGTCGGGGGCACTGAAGCTTTCTTT; CDR3 protein: CASSLGTVGGTEAFF
clone size: -; D gene: TRBD1; V gene: TRBV23-1; J gene: TRBJ2-3; CDR3 DNA: TGCGCCAGCAGTCAATCGCGACAGGGCGGTATCAGCGCGGCAGATACGCAGTATTTT; CDR3 protein: CASSQSRQGGISAADTQYF
clone size: -; D gene: -; V gene: TRBV27; J gene: TRBJ2-1; CDR3 DNA: TGTGCCAGCAGTTTCTCTACCGAGGGAAATGAGCAGTTCTTC; CDR3 protein: CASSFSTEGNEQFF
clone size: -; D gene: TRBD2; V gene: TRBV7-9; J gene: TRBJ2-7; CDR3 DNA: TGTGCCAGCAGCTTTCCTAGCGGCTACGAGCAGTACTTC; CDR3 protein: CASSFPSGYEQYF
clone size: -; D gene: -; V gene: TRBV19; J gene: TRBJ2-7; CDR3 DNA: TGTGCCAGTAGTATAGAGGGCGGGACTGGGACCTACGAGCAGTACTTC; CDR3 protein: CASSIEGGTGTYEQYF
clone size: -; D gene: -; V gene: TRBV7-7; J gene: TRBJ2-3; CDR3 DNA: TGTGCTAGCAGCCTCTCCAGGGAAGATACGCAGTATTTT; CDR3 protein: CASSLSREDTQYF
clone size: -; D gene: TRBD2; V gene: TRBV28; J gene: TRBJ2-7; CDR3 DNA: TGTGCCAGCAGTTCCCCGGGGGGACTAGAATACGAGCAGTACTTC; CDR3 protein: CASSSPGGLEYEQYF
clone size: once; D gene: TRBD2; V gene: TRBV7-9; J gene: TRBJ2-5; CDR3 DNA: TGTGCCAGCAGCTTAGGAGCGGGGATACAAGAGACCCAGTACTTC; CDR3 protein: CASSLGAGIQETQYF
clone size: -; D gene: -; V gene: TRBV6-1; J gene: TRBJ2-7; CDR3 DNA: TGTGCCAGCAGTGACCAGGGTCTTCCCTACGAGCAGTACTTC; CDR3 protein: CASSDQGLPYEQYF
clone size: -; D gene: -; V gene: TRBV2; J gene: TRBJ2-4; CDR3 DNA: TGTGCCAGCGGTGAGCGTACCGATCCCAAAAACATTCAGTACTTC; CDR3 protein: CASGERTDPKNIQYF
clone size: -; D gene: -; V gene: TRBV11-2; J gene: TRBJ2-1; CDR3 DNA: TGTGCCAGCAGCTTAGATCTGGGTCAACGGGGGGAGCAGTTCTTC; CDR3 protein: CASSLDLGQRGEQFF
clone size: -; D gene: -; V gene: TRBV7-3; J gene: TRBJ2-2; CDR3 DNA: TGTGCCAGCAGCTTAAATCCTAGAAACACCGGGGAGCTGTTTTTT; CDR3 protein: CASSLNPRNTGELFF
clone size: -; D gene: TRBD2; V gene: TRBV7-8; J gene: TRBJ2-3; CDR3 DNA: TGTGCCAGCAGCTTAAATCCCTACCTAGCGGGAGTTCAAGATACGCAGTATTTT; CDR3 protein: CASSLNPYLAGVQDTQYF